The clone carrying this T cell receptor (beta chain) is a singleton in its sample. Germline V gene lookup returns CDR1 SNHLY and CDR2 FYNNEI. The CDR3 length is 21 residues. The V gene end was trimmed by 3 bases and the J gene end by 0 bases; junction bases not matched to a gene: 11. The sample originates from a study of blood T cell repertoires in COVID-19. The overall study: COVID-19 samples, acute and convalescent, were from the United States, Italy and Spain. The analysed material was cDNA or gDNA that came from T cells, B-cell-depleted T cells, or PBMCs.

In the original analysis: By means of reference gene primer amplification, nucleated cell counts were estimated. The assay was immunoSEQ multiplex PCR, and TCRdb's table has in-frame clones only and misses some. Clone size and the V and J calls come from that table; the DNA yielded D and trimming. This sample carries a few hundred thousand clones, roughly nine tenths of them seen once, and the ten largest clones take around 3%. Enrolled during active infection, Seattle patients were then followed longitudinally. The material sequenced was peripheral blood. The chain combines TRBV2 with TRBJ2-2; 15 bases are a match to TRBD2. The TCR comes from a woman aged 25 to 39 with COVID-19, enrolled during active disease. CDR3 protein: CASSDDAGLAGGVANTGELFF. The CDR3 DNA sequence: TGTGCCAGCAGTGACGACGCGGGACTAGCGGGGGGCGTCGCGAACACCGGGGAGCTGTTTTTT.